A selection of T cell receptor beta chains follows, all from one sample in a study of shared clonotypes between healthy human individuals. TCRdb's table, derived via immunoSEQ multiplex PCR, lists solely in-frame clones and lacks some. The sample has 2,100,000 or so clones, about 94% seen once. Material for sequencing was naive CD4+ T cells sorted from blood. The receptor set was obtained from a man between 18 and 29 years old in good health. Each CDR3 is given with its conserved first and last residue. D genes are given only for firm matches. The size field is filled for only some rows; it gives once, few, many or a size class.

v_gene	d_gene	j_gene	len	abundance	CDR3aa	CDR3nt
TRBV6-5	-	TRBJ1-3	14	few	CASSKKGGGNTIYF	TGTGCCAGCAGTAAAAAGGGGGGTGGAAACACCATATATTTT
TRBV18	-	TRBJ1-1	13	-	CASSQGEGTEAFF	TGTGCCAGCTCACAGGGAGAGGGCACTGAAGCTTTCTTT
TRBV4-2	TRBD1	TRBJ2-3	15	-	CASSQPTGGTDTQYF	TGTGCCAGCAGCCAACCAACAGGGGGCACAGATACGCAGTATTTT
TRBV5-6	TRBD1	TRBJ2-7	14	-	CASRTGTGGSEQYF	TGTGCCAGCAGAACCGGGACAGGGGGGTCCGAGCAGTACTTC
TRBV27	-	TRBJ2-7	16	-	CASSSLPSTQIGGQYF	TGTGCCAGCAGTTCCCTCCCCTCGACTCAGATTGGTGGGCAGTACTTC
TRBV15	-	TRBJ2-7	13	-	CATSRDRGYEQYF	TGTGCCACCAGCAGGGACAGAGGCTACGAGCAGTACTTC
TRBV20-1	-	TRBJ1-3	11	once	CSGTGGNTIYF	TGCAGTGGTACAGGTGGAAACACCATATATTTT
TRBV6-5	TRBD1	TRBJ2-7	15	-	CASSPARTGVGEQYF	TGTGCCAGCAGCCCCGCTCGGACAGGGGTCGGCGAGCAGTACTTC
TRBV7-6	TRBD2	TRBJ2-1	13	-	CASVAGGYNEQFF	TGTGCCAGCGTCGCGGGAGGGTACAATGAGCAGTTCTTC
TRBV5-1	TRBD2	TRBJ2-5	13	-	CASSFPGGETQYF	TGCGCCAGCAGCTTCCCGGGAGGGGAGACCCAGTACTTC
TRBV6-5	TRBD1	TRBJ1-1	11	-	CASSQGGEAFF	TGTGCCAGCAGCCAGGGGGGGGAAGCTTTCTTT
TRBV7-9	-	TRBJ1-3	15	-	CASSRGQTSGNTIYF	TGTGCCAGCAGCCGAGGACAGACCTCTGGAAACACCATATATTTT
TRBV30	-	TRBJ2-2	15	-	CAWSTHTVNTGELFF	TGTGCCTGGAGTACCCATACGGTTAACACCGGGGAGCTGTTTTTT
TRBV19	-	TRBJ1-4	15	-	CASTRLGGTNEKLFF	TGTGCCAGTACTCGGCTGGGCGGTACTAATGAAAAACTGTTTTTT
TRBV5-5	TRBD1	TRBJ2-2	16	-	CASSSTGTANTGELFF	TGTGCCAGCAGCTCGACCGGGACAGCGAACACCGGGGAGCTGTTTTTT
TRBV5-1	-	TRBJ1-1	14	-	CASSFGGINTEAFF	TGCGCCAGCAGCTTCGGGGGGATCAACACTGAAGCTTTCTTT
TRBV6-1	TRBD1	TRBJ1-2	14	-	CASSETAGGRGYTF	TGTGCCAGCAGTGAAACGGCAGGGGGCCGTGGCTACACCTTC
TRBV18	-	TRBJ2-1	12	-	CASSPLSGGQFF	TGTGCCAGCTCACCCCTTTCGGGTGGGCAGTTCTTC
TRBV10-3	TRBD1	TRBJ2-3	12	-	CAIRQGTDTQYF	TGTGCCATCAGACAGGGGACAGATACGCAGTATTTT
TRBV7-9	-	TRBJ1-5	13	-	CASSPTGNQPQHF	TGTGCCAGCAGCCCGACAGGTAATCAGCCCCAGCATTTT
TRBV5-8	TRBD1	TRBJ1-6	16	-	CASSSGTGIYNSPLHF	TGTGCCAGCAGCTCCGGGACAGGGATCTATAATTCACCCCTCCACTTT
TRBV10-3	-	TRBJ1-4	18	-	CAISESFLAGTLGEKLFF	TGTGCCATCAGTGAGTCGTTTTTGGCAGGGACCCTAGGTGAAAAACTGTTTTTT
TRBV6-1	-	TRBJ2-7	12	-	CASRRGSYEQYF	TGTGCCAGCAGGCGGGGCTCCTACGAGCAGTACTTC
TRBV10-1	TRBD1	TRBJ1-1	16	-	CASSDIPGQGNTEAFF	TGCGCCAGCAGTGATATTCCGGGACAGGGAAACACTGAAGCTTTCTTT
TRBV30	-	TRBJ1-5	13	-	CAWDTNSNQPQHF	TGTGCCTGGGACACTAACAGCAATCAGCCCCAGCATTTT
TRBV10-3	-	TRBJ1-6	15	-	CAIRAREGDNSPLHF	TGTGCCATCAGAGCCAGGGAAGGGGATAATTCACCCCTCCACTTT
TRBV6-1	-	TRBJ1-2	14	-	CASTLSTGPYGYTF	TGTGCCAGCACCCTCTCAACAGGTCCCTATGGCTACACCTTC
TRBV7-2	TRBD1	TRBJ1-2	14	-	CASSLRQGNYGYTF	TGTGCCAGCAGCTTAAGACAGGGAAACTATGGCTACACCTTC
TRBV7-2	-	TRBJ1-4	16	-	CASSLSFRGSNEKLFF	TGTGCCAGCAGCTTAAGCTTCAGGGGATCTAATGAAAAACTGTTTTTT
TRBV10-2	-	TRBJ2-7	15	-	CASSEVLITNYEQYF	TGCGCCAGCAGTGAGGTACTTATCACAAACTACGAGCAGTACTTC
TRBV28	TRBD1	TRBJ1-1	17	-	CASSIWPKGAKGTEAFF	TGTGCCAGCAGCATATGGCCTAAGGGGGCTAAGGGGACTGAAGCTTTCTTT
TRBV27	-	TRBJ1-1	13	-	CASSYSMNTEAFF	TGTGCCAGCAGTTACTCCATGAACACTGAAGCTTTCTTT
TRBV6-6	TRBD1	TRBJ1-1	15	-	CASRGTGAPNTEAFF	TGTGCCAGCCGCGGGACAGGCGCTCCGAACACTGAAGCTTTCTTT
TRBV27	TRBD2	TRBJ2-2	17	-	CATSSSFLAGNTGELFF	TGTGCCACCTCCAGTTCCTTCCTAGCGGGGAACACCGGGGAGCTGTTTTTT
TRBV6-5	-	TRBJ2-3	12	-	CASSLTADTQYF	TGTGCCAGCAGCCTGACGGCAGATACGCAGTATTTT
TRBV5-4	TRBD1	TRBJ2-2	18	-	CASSFSTGLWLNTGELFF	TGTGCCAGCAGTTTTTCGACAGGGTTATGGCTGAACACCGGGGAGCTGTTTTTT
TRBV6-5	-	TRBJ2-1	13	-	CASSYSTTNEQFF	TGTGCCAGCAGTTACTCGACCACAAATGAGCAGTTCTTC
TRBV30	-	TRBJ2-3	14	-	CAWSGPDNTDTQYF	TGTGCCTGGAGTGGGCCAGATAACACAGATACGCAGTATTTT
TRBV6-5	-	TRBJ2-7	14	once	CASSYSTWGYEQYF	TGTGCCAGCAGTTACTCGACCTGGGGGTACGAGCAGTACTTC
TRBV20-1	-	TRBJ2-1	10	-	CSASRDFQFF	TGCAGTGCTAGCAGGGACTTTCAGTTCTTC
TRBV5-1	TRBD2	TRBJ2-7	16	-	CASSSLLAGGPGEQYF	TGCGCCAGCAGCTCATTACTAGCGGGAGGGCCAGGGGAGCAGTACTTC
TRBV19	-	TRBJ1-3	17	-	CASSIGGQSGPRNTIYF	TGTGCCAGTAGTATAGGCGGACAGAGTGGCCCCCGAAACACCATATATTTT
TRBV28	-	TRBJ1-1	16	-	CASSLFVYWEGTQAFF	TGTGCCAGCAGTTTATTTGTGTACTGGGAGGGAACTCAAGCTTTCTTT
TRBV4-1	TRBD1	TRBJ2-7	16	once	CASSRQRTGGGYEQYF	TGCGCCAGCAGCCGACAGAGGACAGGGGGGGGCTACGAGCAGTACTTC
TRBV30	-	TRBJ1-4	14	once	CAWSGGVRSEKLFF	TGTGCCTGGAGCGGGGGGGTCAGGTCCGAAAAACTGTTTTTT